The clone carrying this T cell receptor beta chain was seen ten or more times. Its antigen is as yet unknown. Regions amplified from RNA transcripts were the TCR beta CDR3 regions. HTBI primers were employed in a first-round RT-PCR of the TCR CDR3. TCRdb re-called the multiplex PCR reads through MiXCR, storing one row per CDR3 protein. The sample has roughly 640,000 distinct CDR3 sequences; about a sixth are singletons. V trimming: 5 bases; J trimming: 6 bases; junction bases outside the gene matches: 8. This CDR3 is 15 amino acids long. The germline V gene has CDR1 SGHAT and CDR2 FQNNGV. A patient was excluded if there was uncontrolled infection, other autoimmune disease, pregnancy or lactation. In making diagnoses, clinical symptoms, serum thyroxine and TRAb, thyroid ultrasound and orbital computed tomography were all used. This entry comes from a study of T cells in Graves' hyperthyroidism and ophthalmopathy. Overall study context: The authors collected peripheral blood at initial diagnosis, before any treatment.

Study results and caveats: The model predicted ophthalmopathy a median around 6.5 months before onset.

This TCR came from a woman in her forties with Graves' ophthalmopathy. This sequence joins TRBV11-2 and TRBJ2-2, with 8 bases matching TRBD1. Source material: blood. The CDR3 loop reads CASSTRTGIAGELFF. The CDR3 coding sequence is TGTGCCAGCAGCACTCGGACAGGGATCGCCGGGGAGCTGTTTTTT.